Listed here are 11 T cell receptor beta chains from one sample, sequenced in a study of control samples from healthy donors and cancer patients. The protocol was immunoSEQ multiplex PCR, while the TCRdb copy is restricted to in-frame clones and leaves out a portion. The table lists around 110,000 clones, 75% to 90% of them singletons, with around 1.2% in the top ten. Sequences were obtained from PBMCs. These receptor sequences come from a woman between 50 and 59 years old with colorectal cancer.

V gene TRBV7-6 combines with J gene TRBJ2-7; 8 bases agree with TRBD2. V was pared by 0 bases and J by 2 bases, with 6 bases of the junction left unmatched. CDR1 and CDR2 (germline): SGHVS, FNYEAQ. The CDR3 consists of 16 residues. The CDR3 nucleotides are TGTGCCAGCAGCTTAGCGCCCCCGGGACTAGCCTACGAGCAGTACTTC. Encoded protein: CASSLAPPGLAYEQYF.

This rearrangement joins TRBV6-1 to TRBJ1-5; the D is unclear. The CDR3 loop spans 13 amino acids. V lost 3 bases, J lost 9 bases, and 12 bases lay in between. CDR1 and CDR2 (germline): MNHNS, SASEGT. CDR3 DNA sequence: TGTGCCAGCAGTGAGGGTCTCCTCCGGCCCCAGCATTTT. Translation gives CASSEGLLRPQHF.

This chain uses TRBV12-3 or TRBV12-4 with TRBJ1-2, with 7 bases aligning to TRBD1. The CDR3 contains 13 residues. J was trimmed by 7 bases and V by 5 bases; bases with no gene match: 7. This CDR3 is CASSATGVSGYTF. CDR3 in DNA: TGTGCCAGCAGTGCAACAGGGGTTTCTGGCTACACCTTC.

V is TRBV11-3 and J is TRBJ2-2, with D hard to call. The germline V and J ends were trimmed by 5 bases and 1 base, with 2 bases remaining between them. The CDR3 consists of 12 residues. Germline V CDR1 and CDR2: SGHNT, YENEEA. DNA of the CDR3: TGTGCCAGCAGCCAGAACACCGGGGAGCTGTTTTTT. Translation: CASSQNTGELFF. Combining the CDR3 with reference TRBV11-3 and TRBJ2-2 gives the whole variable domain EAGVVQSPRYKIIEKKQPVAFWCNPISGHNTLYWYLQNLGQGPELLIRYENEEAVDDSQLPKDRFSAERLKGVDSTLKIQPAELGDSAVYLCASSQNTGELFFGEGSRLTVL.

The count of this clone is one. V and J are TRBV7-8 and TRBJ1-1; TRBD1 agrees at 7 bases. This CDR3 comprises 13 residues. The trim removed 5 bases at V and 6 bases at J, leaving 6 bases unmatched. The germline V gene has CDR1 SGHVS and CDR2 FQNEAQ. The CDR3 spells CASSPRQGPEAFF. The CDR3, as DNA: TGTGCCAGCAGCCCCAGACAGGGCCCTGAAGCTTTCTTT.

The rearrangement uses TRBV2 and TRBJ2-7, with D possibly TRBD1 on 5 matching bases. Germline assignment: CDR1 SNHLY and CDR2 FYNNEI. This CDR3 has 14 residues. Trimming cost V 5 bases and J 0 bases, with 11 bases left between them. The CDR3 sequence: CASSKTRDSYEQYF. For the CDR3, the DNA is TGTGCCAGCAGTAAAACCAGGGACTCCTACGAGCAGTACTTC. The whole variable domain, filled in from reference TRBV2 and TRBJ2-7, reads EPEVTQTPSHQVTQMGQEVILRCVPISNHLYFYWYRQILGQKVEFLVSFYNNEISEKSEIFDDQFSVERPDGSNFTLKIRSTKLEDSAMYFCASSKTRDSYEQYFGPGTRLTVT.

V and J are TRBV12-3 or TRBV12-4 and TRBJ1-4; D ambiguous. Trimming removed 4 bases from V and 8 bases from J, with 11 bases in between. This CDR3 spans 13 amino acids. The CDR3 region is CASSSEREEKLFF. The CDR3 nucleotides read TGTGCCAGCAGTTCGGAACGAGAGGAAAAACTGTTTTTT.

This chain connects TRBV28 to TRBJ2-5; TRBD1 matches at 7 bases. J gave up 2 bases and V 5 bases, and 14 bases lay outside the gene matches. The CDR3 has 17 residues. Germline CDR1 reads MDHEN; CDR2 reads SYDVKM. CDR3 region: CASSTKRQGGGQETQYF. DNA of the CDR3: TGTGCCAGCAGTACAAAACGACAGGGTGGGGGACAAGAGACCCAGTACTTC. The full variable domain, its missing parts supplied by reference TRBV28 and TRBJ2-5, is DVKVTQSSRYLVKRTGEKVFLECVQDMDHENMFWYRQDPGLGLRLIYFSYDVKMKEKGDIPEGYSVSREKKERFSLILESASTNQTSMYLCASSTKRQGGGQETQYFGPGTRLLVL.

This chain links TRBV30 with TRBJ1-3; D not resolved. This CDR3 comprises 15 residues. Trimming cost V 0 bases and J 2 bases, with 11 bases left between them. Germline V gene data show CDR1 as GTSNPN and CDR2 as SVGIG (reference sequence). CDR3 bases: TGTGCCTGGAGTGTACCGGTTGGGACTGGAAACACCATATATTTT. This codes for CAWSVPVGTGNTIYF.

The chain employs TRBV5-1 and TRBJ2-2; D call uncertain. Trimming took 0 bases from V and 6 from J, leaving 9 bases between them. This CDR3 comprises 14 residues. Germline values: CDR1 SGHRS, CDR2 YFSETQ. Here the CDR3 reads CASSLAQLAGELFF. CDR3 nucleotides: TGCGCCAGCAGCTTGGCACAGCTCGCCGGGGAGCTGTTTTTT.

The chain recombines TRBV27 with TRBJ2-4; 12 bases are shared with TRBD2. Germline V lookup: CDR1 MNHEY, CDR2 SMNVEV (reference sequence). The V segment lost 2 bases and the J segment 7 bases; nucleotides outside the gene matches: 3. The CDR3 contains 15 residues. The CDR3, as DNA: TGTGCCAGCAGTTTAGGGACTAGCGGGCGGAACATTCAGTACTTC. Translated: CASSLGTSGRNIQYF.